A single sample is the source of the 27 T cell receptor beta chains below, sequenced in a study of blood T cell repertoires in COVID-19. The data were produced by immunoSEQ multiplex PCR, yet TCRdb's version contains in-frame clones alone and is incomplete. Here the sample spans roughly 200,000 clones, around 83% being singletons. Sequences were obtained from peripheral blood. The receptors originated from a man in his forties with active or convalescent COVID-19.

The rearrangement joins TRBV2 to TRBJ1-2; 7 bases map to TRBD1. Germline V gene data show CDR1 as SNHLY and CDR2 as FYNNEI. With V trimmed by 5 bases and J by 0 bases, 6 bases remained unmatched. There are 15 residues in the CDR3. CDR3 region: CASSPRQGANYGYTF. In DNA form, the CDR3 reads TGTGCCAGCAGTCCACGACAGGGAGCTAACTATGGCTACACCTTC. Complete variable domain (other parts from reference TRBV2 and TRBJ1-2): EPEVTQTPSHQVTQMGQEVILRCVPISNHLYFYWYRQILGQKVEFLVSFYNNEISEKSEIFDDQFSVERPDGSNFTLKIRSTKLEDSAMYFCASSPRQGANYGYTFGSGTRLTVV.

The chain links TRBV19 to TRBJ2-6; TRBD2 agrees at 7 bases. V lost 6 bases to trimming and J lost 2 bases; unmatched junction nucleotides: 1. The CDR3 sequence is 14 residues long. Germline CDR1 and CDR2: LNHDA and SQIVND (reference sequence). The CDR3 DNA follows: TGTGCCAGTAGCGCGGGGGCTGGGGCCAACGTCCTGACTTTC. Encoded protein: CASSAGAGANVLTF.

The sample holds one count of this clone. The rearrangement joins TRBV7-2 to TRBJ2-1, with TRBD2 matching over 10 bases. CDR3 length: 16 amino acids. CDR1 SGHTA and CDR2 FQGNSA come from the germline V gene. V dropped 3 bases and J dropped 7; count of bases not matched to a gene: 9. CDR3 sequence reads: CASSFPLAGGRNEQFF. CDR3 nucleotides: TGTGCCAGCAGCTTCCCATTAGCGGGAGGAAGGAATGAGCAGTTCTTC. The complete variable domain, with remaining parts taken from reference TRBV7-2 and TRBJ2-1, reads GAGVSQSPSNKVTEKGKDVELRCDPISGHTALYWYRQSLGQGLEFLIYFQGNSAPDKSGLPSDRFSAERTGGSVSTLTIQRTQQEDSAVYLCASSFPLAGGRNEQFFGPGTRLTVL.

The chain combines TRBV6-5 with TRBJ2-5, with TRBD1 as a possible D gene (5 bases). This CDR3 has 15 amino acids. Per germline, CDR1 MNHEY and CDR2 SVGAGI. With 5 bases removed from V and 5 bases from J, the gap between germline ends came to 18 bases. CDR3 amino acids: CASSHVKGAWETQYF. The CDR3 DNA sequence: TGTGCCAGCAGTCACGTCAAAGGGGCCTGGGAGACCCAGTACTTC.

This chain uses TRBV6-6 with TRBJ1-1; 8 bases line up with TRBD1. Germline assignment: CDR1 MNHNY and CDR2 SVGAGI (reference sequence). Trimming cost V 6 bases and J 11 bases; bases outside gene matches: 11. The CDR3 contains 13 residues. The CDR3 DNA follows: TGTGCCAGCAGCCAAACTCCTAGGACAGGGGCTTTCTTT. Translation: CASSQTPRTGAFF.

The chain has TRBV14 and TRBJ2-7, with 16 nucleotides matching TRBD2. The CDR3 has 18 amino acids. The ends lost 1 base at V and 3 bases at J; junction bases unmatched: 6. Germline-derived CDR1 and CDR2 are SGHDN and FVKESK. This CDR3 reads CASSQALGLAGGDYEQYF. CDR3 in DNA: TGTGCCAGCAGCCAAGCCCTGGGACTAGCGGGAGGGGACTACGAGCAGTACTTC.

The genes are TRBV7-9 and TRBJ1-4, with 9 bases aligning to TRBD1. There are 14 residues in the CDR3. Trimming at V came to 5 bases and at J to 4 bases, leaving 2 bases not matched to a gene. CDR1 and CDR2 (germline): SEHNR, FQNEAQ (reference sequence). The CDR3 DNA follows: TGTGCCAGCAGCCGGGGACAGGGTAATGAAAAACTGTTTTTT. Amino acids: CASSRGQGNEKLFF.

CDR3 DNA: TGTGCCAGCAGCCAAGGTCTTACAGGGGCTCGGCCCCAGCATTTT. Encoded protein: CASSQGLTGARPQHF. J is TRBJ1-5 and V is TRBV3-1 (or the pseudogene TRBV3-2); TRBD1 agrees at 7 bases. The CDR3 totals 15 residues. Germline trimming cut 1 base from V and 9 bases from J; bases unmatched to any gene: 9. From germline, CDR1 is LGHDT and CDR2 YNNKEL (reference sequence).

The rearrangement uses TRBV3-1 (or the pseudogene TRBV3-2) and TRBJ2-3, with a weak D call TRBD2 (6 bases). Germline V gives CDR1 LGHDT, CDR2 YNNKEL (reference sequence). The CDR3 is made up of 11 amino acids. Trimming left V 8 bases short and J 6 bases short, with 9 bases between. CDR3 in amino acids: CASGRYDTQYF. The CDR3 bases are TGTGCCAGCGGGAGGTACGATACGCAGTATTTT.

This CDR3 reads CASMRTDSRDTQYF. The CDR3 bases are TGTGCCAGCATGCGGACAGACTCGAGGGATACGCAGTATTTT. This chain links TRBV5-4 with TRBJ2-3; tentative D call: TRBD1 (6 bases). The V gene's germline CDR1 is SGHNT and CDR2 YYREEE (reference sequence). The CDR3 runs 14 residues. Trimming removed 6 bases from V and 6 bases from J, with 17 bases in between.

The CDR3 nucleotides read TGTGCCAGCAGCTTAGCGGCTAGCGGGGGCACAGATACGCAGTATTTT. This gives the protein CASSLAASGGTDTQYF. This chain joins TRBV7-6 and TRBJ2-3, with 9 bases matching TRBD2. Unmatched junction bases numbered 2, after V lost 0 bases and J lost 1 base. The CDR3 has 16 amino acids. The germline V gene encodes CDR1 SGHVS and CDR2 FNYEAQ.

The rearrangement joins TRBV6-1 to TRBJ1-2; D remains unclear. The CDR3 has 14 residues. V gave up 3 bases and J gave up 6 bases, with 14 bases separating them. The V gene's germline CDR1 is MNHNS and CDR2 SASEGT. The CDR3 region has the DNA TGTGCCAGCAGTGAGCGACGGGGTTTGGATGGCTACACCTTC. Protein: CASSERRGLDGYTF.

This clone was seen a few times. The J gene is TRBJ2-5, the V gene TRBV19, with D possibly being TRBD1 (5 bases). Germline assignment: CDR1 LNHDA and CDR2 SQIVND (reference sequence). This CDR3 region has 15 residues. The V end lost 5 bases, the J end lost 1 base, and 14 bases lay between the germline ends. CDR3 DNA sequence: TGTGCCAGTAGTCTCCGCCCCCAGGGCCAAGAGACCCAGTACTTC. Translation: CASSLRPQGQETQYF. Full variable domain (remainder filled in from reference TRBV19 and TRBJ2-5): DGGITQSPKYLFRKEGQNVTLSCEQNLNHDAMYWYRQDPGQGLRLIYYSQIVNDFQKGDIAEGYSVSREKKESFPLTVTSAQKNPTAFYLCASSLRPQGQETQYFGPGTRLLVL.

J is TRBJ1-2 and V is TRBV10-3, with 8 positions matching TRBD1. The length of the CDR3 is 13 residues. The germline V gene has CDR1 ENHRY and CDR2 SYGVKD. The junction had 7 bases not matched to a gene; V was cut back by 5 bases and J by 8 bases. This CDR3 reads CAISKDRDRGYTF. In nucleotides, the CDR3 is TGTGCCATCAGTAAGGACAGGGATAGAGGCTACACCTTC.

The chain combines TRBV7-6 with TRBJ1-1; D might be TRBD1 (6 bases). There are 14 residues in the CDR3. The germline V gene has CDR1 SGHVS and CDR2 FNYEAQ. V gave up 5 bases and J gave up 4 bases, with 14 bases separating them. The CDR3 coding sequence is TGTGCCAGCAGCCCGGGACGGGGGGCCACTGAAGCTTTCTTT. Its translation is CASSPGRGATEAFF.

Remarks on this clone: At one boundary the junction diverges from the germline segment, which might be a read error. V is TRBV5-8 and J is TRBJ1-3, with D possibly TRBD1 on 5 matching bases. Germline CDR1 SGHTS, CDR2 YDEGEE. The CDR3 is made up of 16 amino acids. The DNA for the CDR3 is TGTGCCAGCGGCTTGGAAAGGGGCAACTCTGGAAACACCATATATTTT. Protein: CASGLERGNSGNTIYF.

The chain uses TRBV7-9 and TRBJ1-2, with TRBD1 as a possible D gene (5 bases). This CDR3 has 14 amino acids. Germline loops: CDR1 SEHNR, CDR2 FQNEAQ (reference sequence). V was clipped by 5 bases and J by 2 bases, with 12 bases between them. CDR3 amino acids: CASSVLGGNYGYTF. DNA of the CDR3: TGTGCCAGCAGCGTACTGGGGGGGAACTATGGCTACACCTTC.

This clone was detected once. The rearrangement joins TRBV25-1 to TRBJ2-2, with a tentative D call TRBD1 (5 bases). V was clipped by 6 bases and J by 2 bases, with 10 bases between them. CDR1 MGHDK and CDR2 SYGVNS come from the germline V gene. The CDR3 loop spans 14 amino acids. Here the CDR3 DNA reads TGTGCCAGCAGCTCAGGGTCCAACACCGGGGAGCTGTTTTTT. This gives the protein CASSSGSNTGELFF.

This clone was recorded only once. This chain uses TRBV7-6 with TRBJ2-1, with 9 bases matching TRBD2. Germline CDR1 SGHVS, CDR2 FNYEAQ. Trimming at V came to 5 bases and at J to 6 bases, leaving 5 bases not matched to a gene. The CDR3 has 14 residues. Here the CDR3 DNA reads TGTGCCAGCAGCGGCGGGGGGGCCTCCAATGAGCAGTTCTTC. It is translated as CASSGGGASNEQFF. Full variable domain (remainder filled in from reference TRBV7-6 and TRBJ2-1): GAGVSQSPRYKVTKRGQDVALRCDPISGHVSLYWYRQALGQGPEFLTYFNYEAQQDKSGLPNDRFSAERPEGSISTLTIQRTEQRDSAMYRCASSGGGASNEQFFGPGTRLTVL.

The gene calls are TRBV24-1 and TRBJ2-3; D possibly corresponds to TRBD2 (5 bases). Germline lookup yields CDR1 KGHDR and CDR2 SFDVKD. V dropped 1 base and J dropped 6 bases, with 19 bases sitting between them. The CDR3 has 17 residues. CDR3 bases: TGTGCCACCAGTGATTTCCCCGTCATGGCGGGTAAGGATACGCAGTATTTT. It is translated as CATSDFPVMAGKDTQYF.

This sequence joins TRBV4-1 and TRBJ2-4, with D unclear. The CDR3 sequence is 15 residues long. Trimming pared 1 base from V and 10 bases from J, leaving 17 bases between. Germline values: CDR1 MGHRA, CDR2 YSYEKL. Here the CDR3 DNA reads TGCGCCAGCAGCCAAGGGGCAGGAATCAACTGGATTCAGTACTTC. Translation gives CASSQGAGINWIQYF.

The rearrangement links TRBV27 to TRBJ2-7; TRBD2 might be the D (5 bases). Trimming cost V 5 bases and J 3 bases, with 17 bases left between them. CDR3 length: 15 residues. Germline assignment: CDR1 MNHEY and CDR2 SMNVEV (reference sequence). CDR3 DNA: TGTGCCAGCAGTCCCAACGGGGAAGAGGACTACGAGCAGTACTTC. Its translation is CASSPNGEEDYEQYF.

V is TRBV27 and J is TRBJ1-1; D is possibly TRBD1 (5 bases). The CDR3 sequence is 15 residues long. The germline V gene has CDR1 MNHEY and CDR2 SMNVEV (reference sequence). Between the trimmed V and J ends, which lost 6 bases and 0 bases, there was a span of 14 bases. The CDR3 protein is CASRQAGLMNTEAFF. In DNA, the CDR3 is TGTGCCAGCAGGCAAGCGGGGCTTATGAACACTGAAGCTTTCTTT.

The chain employs TRBV11-3 and TRBJ2-6; 9 bases match TRBD2. Looked up from germline, CDR1 is SGHNT and CDR2 is YENEEA. CDR3 length equals 17 residues. With 5 bases clipped from V and 4 bases from J, the junction kept 9 bases outside the gene matches. CDR3 protein: CASSPQAGGGGANVLTF. Written as DNA, the CDR3 is TGTGCCAGCAGCCCCCAAGCGGGGGGCGGCGGGGCCAACGTCCTGACTTTC.

CDR3 loop: CASSHGDRVFNTIYF. DNA of the CDR3: TGTGCCAGCAGCCACGGCGACAGGGTTTTCAACACCATATATTTT. The chain carries TRBV13 and TRBJ1-3; 7 nucleotides align to TRBD1. Germline V gene data show CDR1 as PRHDT and CDR2 as FYEKMQ (reference sequence). V shed 5 bases and J 7 bases; nucleotides not matched to a gene: 11. There are 15 residues in the CDR3.

J is TRBJ2-7 and V is TRBV27, with TRBD1 identical over 10 bases. The CDR3 has 13 amino acids. The J segment lost 4 bases and the V segment lost 9 bases, leaving 6 bases of the junction unmatched. In germline, CDR1 is MNHEY, CDR2 SMNVEV (reference sequence). The chain's CDR3 is CASAGQGTYEQYF. In DNA form, the CDR3 reads TGTGCCAGTGCGGGACAGGGGACGTACGAGCAGTACTTC.

The chain joins TRBV19 to TRBJ1-2, with D unresolved. The germline gives CDR1 LNHDA, CDR2 SQIVND (reference sequence). The CDR3 has 12 residues. Trimming stripped 6 bases from V and 5 bases from J, with 10 bases between. CDR3 amino acids: CASSRERYGYTF. Here the CDR3 DNA reads TGTGCCAGTAGCCGAGAACGGTATGGCTACACCTTC.